This TCR beta chain is drawn from a study of T cells in Graves' hyperthyroidism and ophthalmopathy. Study context: Specimen type is peripheral blood, collected at initial diagnosis prior to any treatment. Findings and caveats of the study: Ophthalmopathy was identified by the model a median roughly six months ahead of onset.

Germline values: CDR1 SGHRS, CDR2 YFSETQ. The V end was cut by 4 bases, the J end by 3 bases, with 14 bases between. There are 14 residues in the CDR3. RNA transcripts gave rise to amplified TCR beta CDR3 regions. With the HTBI primer set, the TCR CDR3 went through a first round of RT-PCR. In TCRdb, the multiplex PCR reads were re-called with MiXCR into one record per CDR3 protein. This table holds over 250,000 distinct CDR3 sequences, less than 30% found once. Before ophthalmopathy appeared, progressors gave blood at initial hyperthyroidism diagnosis. This clonotype was observed many times. Its antigen is unknown.

The chain couples TRBV5-1 to TRBJ2-7; no reliable D call. The sequence was collected from a man aged 35-49 years with Graves' hyperthyroidism that later progressed to Graves' ophthalmopathy. Source material: blood. CDR3 loop: CASSHTEKNYEQYF. In nucleotides, the CDR3 is TGCGCCAGCAGCCACACCGAAAAGAACTACGAGCAGTACTTC.